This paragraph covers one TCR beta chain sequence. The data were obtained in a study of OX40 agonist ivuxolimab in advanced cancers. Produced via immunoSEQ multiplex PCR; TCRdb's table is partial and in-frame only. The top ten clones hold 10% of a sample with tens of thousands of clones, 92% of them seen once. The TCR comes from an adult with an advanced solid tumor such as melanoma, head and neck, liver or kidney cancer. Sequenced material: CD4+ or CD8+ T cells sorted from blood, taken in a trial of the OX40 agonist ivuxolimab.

The CDR3 here is CASSPDRVYEQYF. DNA for the CDR3: TGTGCCAGCAGTCCGGACAGGGTCTACGAGCAGTACTTC. The chain employs TRBV4-2 and TRBJ2-7; 8 bases fit TRBD1. Germline assignment: CDR1 LGHNA and CDR2 YNFKEQ. The CDR3 is made up of 13 amino acids. Trimming took 6 bases from V and 3 from J; bases not matched to a gene: 4.